This T cell receptor beta chain was captured by sequencing in a study of OX40 agonist ivuxolimab in advanced cancers. For the study at large: The drug used for patients, ivuxolimab, was an agonistic anti-OX40 (CD134) antibody. Past anti-PD-1, anti-PD-L1 or anti-CTLA-4 therapy was accepted, and approximately 40% had received some. Study-wide results and limits: Low levels of normalized T-cell clonal expansion also appeared in some nonresponders. Doses of 0.1 to 3.0 mg/kg were accompanied by clonal expansion of CD4+ and CD8+ blood T cells by week 6.

This table comes from immunoSEQ multiplex PCR, and its TCRdb copy is limited to in-frame clones, with some not included. Of about 73,000 clones in the sample, 80% to 90% are singletons; the top ten hold 0.75%. With regard to this clone: The antigen is not known.

Germline loops: CDR1 SEHNR, CDR2 FQNEAQ (reference sequence). The CDR3 runs 14 residues. Trimming at V came to 1 base and at J to 8 bases, leaving 7 bases not matched to a gene. The source is an adult with an advanced solid tumor such as melanoma, head and neck, liver or kidney cancer. The chain combines TRBV7-9 with TRBJ2-7, with 8 bases aligning to TRBD1. The sequenced sample was CD4+ or CD8+ T cells sorted from blood, obtained in a trial of the OX40 agonist ivuxolimab. The CDR3 region is CASSLGGDRGKQYF. As DNA, the CDR3 is TGTGCCAGCAGCTTAGGGGGAGACAGGGGAAAGCAGTACTTC.